Below, one TCR beta chain is given with its context. The CDR3 totals 15 residues. V was clipped by 7 bases and J by 4 bases, with 16 bases between them. Germline CDR1 SNHLY, CDR2 FYNNEI. Original handling: Owing to the provision of junction-only sequences devoid of quality scores by immunoSEQ, filtering differed. Profiling relied on immunoSEQ multiplex PCR, and the TCRdb table lists in-frame clones only, not all of them. The D gene and trimming were derived from the DNA, and the V and J assignments and clone size from that table. The sample has about 2.4 million clones, more than 85% seen once. This sample is drawn from a study of shared clonotypes between healthy human individuals.

The chain joins TRBV2 to TRBJ2-2; D may be TRBD2 (5 bases). Sequences were obtained from naive CD4+ T cells from PBMCs. Subset given: CD45RA+ positively selected. The receptor was derived from a man between 18 and 35 years old in good health. Some clones in this sample may be carry-over from other donors' samples. CDR3 sequence: CASTYERRSTGELFF. The CDR3 DNA follows: TGTGCCAGCACTTACGAGCGGCGGAGCACCGGGGAGCTGTTTTTT.